These T cell receptor beta chains were read from a single sample in a study of technical replicates of blood from several donors. This table comes from immunoSEQ multiplex PCR, and its TCRdb copy is limited to in-frame clones, with some not included. The profile covers 70,000 to 90,000 clones, with about 92% appearing a single time and over 0.2% taken by the ten largest. The sample consisted of T cells isolated from PBMCs. Receptor source: a human donor in good health. The CDR3 runs from the conserved cysteine through the conserved F or W. The order of the fields is D gene, J gene, clone size, V gene, CDR3 protein, CDR3 DNA. D genes are given only for firm matches. Not every row has a clone size; where given, it reads once, few, many or a size class.

>TRBD1|TRBJ2-7|.|TRBV30
CAWSATGAHEQYF
TGTGCCTGGAGTGCGACAGGGGCCCACGAGCAGTACTTC
>.|TRBJ1-1|.|TRBV29-1
CSVEIGAALVNTEAFF
TGCAGCGTTGAGATCGGCGCGGCTCTAGTGAACACTGAAGCTTTCTTT
>TRBD1|TRBJ2-3|.|TRBV28
CASRSSTGELTDTQYF
TGTGCCAGCAGAAGTAGCACAGGGGAGTTGACAGATACGCAGTATTTT
>.|TRBJ1-2|once|TRBV29-1
CSVTPRLAYGYTF
TGCAGCGTTACCCCAAGATTAGCCTATGGCTACACCTTC
>.|TRBJ1-4|.|TRBV2
CASSGQYNEKLFF
TGTGCCAGCAGTGGACAGTATAATGAAAAACTGTTTTTT
>.|TRBJ1-2|.|TRBV27
CASSLLGATGYGYTF
TGTGCCAGCAGTTTATTGGGGGCAACGGGCTATGGCTACACCTTC
>.|TRBJ2-5|.|TRBV6-1
CASSGPQGIQETQYF
TGTGCCAGCAGTGGGCCCCAGGGGATCCAAGAGACCCAGTACTTC
>.|TRBJ1-1|.|TRBV6-5
CASSYSQEGTEAFF
TGTGCCAGCAGTTACTCCCAGGAAGGCACTGAAGCTTTCTTT
>TRBD2|TRBJ2-7|.|TRBV28
CASSLGGLAGKHYEQYF
TGTGCCAGCAGTTTGGGGGGACTAGCGGGGAAACACTACGAGCAGTACTTC
>.|TRBJ1-5|.|TRBV5-5
CASNMMGQPQHF
TGTGCCAGCAACATGATGGGCCAGCCCCAGCATTTT
>TRBD2|TRBJ2-5|.|TRBV5-1
CASSPVAGAQETQYF
TGCGCCAGCAGCCCCGTAGCGGGAGCCCAAGAGACCCAGTACTTC
>TRBD2|TRBJ2-1|once|TRBV4-1
CASSQGSASGGGYEQFF
TGCGCCAGCAGCCAAGGCAGCGCTAGCGGGGGGGGCTATGAGCAGTTCTTC
>TRBD2|TRBJ2-5|.|TRBV2
CASSRGLAGARGGTQYF
TGTGCCAGCAGTAGAGGACTAGCGGGGGCGCGAGGAGGGACCCAGTACTTC
>TRBD1|TRBJ2-6|.|TRBV11-2
CASSSLRGPFSGANVLTF
TGTGCCAGCAGCTCCCTCAGGGGGCCCTTCTCTGGGGCCAACGTCCTGACTTTC
>TRBD1|TRBJ1-5|.|TRBV5-6
CASSLTPGTDSNQPQHF
TGTGCCAGCAGCTTGACTCCCGGGACAGATAGCAATCAGCCCCAGCATTTT
>.|TRBJ1-2|.|TRBV7-6
CASSLAQRTHLGGYTF
TGTGCCAGCAGCTTAGCGCAAAGGACACACCTGGGTGGCTACACCTTC
>TRBD1|TRBJ1-4|few|TRBV28
CASSEQGAKLFF
TGTGCCAGCAGTGAACAGGGGGCAAAACTGTTTTTT
>.|TRBJ1-2|.|TRBV25-1
CASSESGYAGYTF
TGTGCCAGCAGTGAATCGGGGTACGCTGGCTACACCTTC
>.|TRBJ1-5|.|TRBV21-1
CASSKGGTGNQPQHF
TGTGCCAGCAGCAAAGGAGGGACAGGCAATCAGCCCCAGCATTTT